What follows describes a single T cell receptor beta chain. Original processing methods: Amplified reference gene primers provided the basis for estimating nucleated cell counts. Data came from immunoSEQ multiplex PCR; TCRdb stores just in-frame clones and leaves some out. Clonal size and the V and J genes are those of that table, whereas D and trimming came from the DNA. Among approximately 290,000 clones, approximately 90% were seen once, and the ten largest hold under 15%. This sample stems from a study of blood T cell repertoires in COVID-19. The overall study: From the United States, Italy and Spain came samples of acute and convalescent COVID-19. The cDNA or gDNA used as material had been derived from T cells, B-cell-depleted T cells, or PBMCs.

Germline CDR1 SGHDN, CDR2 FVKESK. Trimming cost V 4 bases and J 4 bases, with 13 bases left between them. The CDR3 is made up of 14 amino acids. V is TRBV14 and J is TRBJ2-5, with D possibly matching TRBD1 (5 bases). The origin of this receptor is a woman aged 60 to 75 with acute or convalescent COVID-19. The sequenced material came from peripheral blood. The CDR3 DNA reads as TGTGCCAGCAGCCTAGGAAGGGGTGGAGAGACCCAGTACTTC. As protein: CASSLGRGGETQYF.